The sequence of this T cell receptor beta chain was determined in a study of blood T cell repertoires in COVID-19 (dated by TCRdb to about 2020). For context, the study as a whole: Samples covering the acute and convalescent phases of COVID-19 were provided by collaborators in the United States, Italy and Spain. The repertoires were released in a freely available public database intended as a resource for research on the immune response to SARS-CoV-2. Where available, HLA class I and class II types were taken from metadata supplied by the sample provider and were not determined by assay-based typing. Sample metadata almost always included a de-identified subject ID, COVID-19 status, age in years and sex. Samples were obtained from the ongoing ImmuneRACE study (first 160 participants) and from about 1,300 subjects provided by 6 global collaborators. The dataset comprised deeply sampled blood TCRbeta repertoires from subjects exposed to, actively infected with, or recovered from COVID-19. The material from the prospective study consisted of cDNA or gDNA derived from T cells, B-cell-depleted T cells, or PBMCs.

TCRbeta CDR3 regions were amplified from genomic DNA by means of the immunoSEQ Assay, a bias-controlled multiplex PCR. The study's processing was this. The number of nucleated cells in each sample was estimated by amplification of reference gene primers within the assay. To quantify the absolute abundance of each unique TCRbeta CDR3 rearrangement, sequence reads were collapsed and filtered. For each sample, productive Simpson clonality was calculated as the square root of Simpson's diversity index across productive rearrangements. The table was pulled from immuneACCESS by TCRdb, which kept in-frame rearrangements only. Such tables lose some clones; where checked, under half of the loss comes from unresolved V genes, and the rest has no known cause. The DNA was the basis for D and trimming; V, J and clone size are from that table. The sample table holds 150,000 to 200,000 clones, of which about 80% were seen once. The ten largest make up about 24% of the sample.

Concerning this clone: It lacks a known antigen. Per-base quality was not reported, and no clone a single base away is much larger than it.

The collaborating institutions used their own protocols to collect whole blood in K2EDTA tubes. Collaborator samples were shipped for TCRbeta analysis as frozen whole blood, isolated PBMCs, or DNA extracted from either sample type. The CDR3, from cysteine to phenylalanine, totals 17 residues. Kept here is only the CDR3 DNA, which spans 51 bases and is read in frame from base 1. V is reduced by 4 bases and J by 2 bases, leaving a spacing of 17 bases between them. Reading the germline V gene (reference sequence) gives CDR1 LGHDT and CDR2 YNNKEL. General conclusions and limits of the study: The amount of clinical and demographic metadata varied by source and participant and was provided uncurated.

The receptor was derived from an elderly woman with acute or convalescent COVID-19. Sequenced input: peripheral blood. The chain joins TRBV3-1 (or the pseudogene TRBV3-2) to TRBJ2-2; a tentative D match to TRBD2 spans 5 bases. CDR3 sequence: CASSPMMRLSNTGELFF. DNA sequence: TGTGCCAGCAGCCCCATGATGAGACTATCTAACACCGGGGAGCTGTTTTTT.